This TCR beta chain was sequenced for a study of human T cells and chemical hapten exposure. The overall study: Sensitization was performed using 2% DPC on a roughly 2 cm by roughly 2 cm upper inner arm skin site.

The time point was: patch test 2, 6 weeks after DPC sensitization. The treatment is: therapeutic diphenylcyclopropenone sensitization with weekly scalp DPC. Broader study findings: Clustering by CDR3 similarity yielded significantly more large clusters from expanded TCRs than controls.

This clonotype appeared many times. Its antigen remains unidentified. TCRdb passed the RACE reads through MiXCR, listing each CDR3 protein once. The table shows tens of thousands of distinct CDR3 sequences, with 8% to 13% occurring only once. V was cut by 1 base and J by 4 bases, with 12 bases left in between. The CDR3 consists of 14 residues. The germline V gene encodes CDR1 SGHRS and CDR2 YFSETQ. The source was whole blood, collected in connection with sensitization to the hapten diphenylcyclopropenone (DPC). This receptor was identified in a woman aged 45-65 years with alopecia areata. Some clones in this sample may be carry-over from other donors' samples. The V and J genes are TRBV5-1 and TRBJ2-7, with D perhaps TRBD2 (6 bases). In DNA, the CDR3 is TGCGCCAGCAGCTTGAGTCACGGGGGTTACGAGCAGTACTTC. This codes for CASSLSHGGYEQYF.